One and the same sample provided the 30 T cell receptor beta chains below, sequenced in a study of glioma-infiltrating T cells after dendritic cell vaccination. Clones were read by immunoSEQ multiplex PCR, and TCRdb kept only the in-frame ones, dropping some. The repertoire includes tens of thousands of clones, 90% of them detected once, and roughly 2.2% sits in the top ten. Source: blood, taken before dendritic cell vaccination. Receptor source: a human donor with glioblastoma.

The V gene is TRBV5-1, the J gene TRBJ2-7; TRBD1 aligns across 10 bases. Germline loops: CDR1 SGHRS, CDR2 YFSETQ. The CDR3 length is 15 residues. V was clipped by 0 bases and J by 7 bases; unmatched bases: 7. This CDR3 is CASSLDGQGVGEQYF. The CDR3 DNA reads TGCGCCAGCAGCTTGGATGGACAGGGGGTTGGTGAGCAGTACTTC.

The chain links TRBV18 to TRBJ1-5; the match to TRBD1 covers 7 bases. Germline lookup yields CDR1 KGHSH and CDR2 LQKENI. The CDR3 runs 14 residues. The junction had 10 bases not matched to a gene; V was cut back by 5 bases and J by 9 bases. The CDR3 is CASSLKGGQWPQHF. The CDR3 region has the DNA TGTGCCAGCTCATTAAAAGGGGGCCAATGGCCCCAGCATTTT.

The chain has TRBV2 and TRBJ2-2; no clear D. The CDR3 is made up of 13 amino acids. Germline-derived CDR1 and CDR2 are SNHLY and FYNNEI. V was shortened by 2 bases and J by 1 base, with 2 bases between the two germline ends. CDR3 DNA sequence: TGTGCCAGCAGTGAACAGAACACCGGGGAGCTGTTTTTT. Protein product: CASSEQNTGELFF. The full variable domain, with the rest looked up from reference TRBV2 and TRBJ2-2, is EPEVTQTPSHQVTQMGQEVILRCVPISNHLYFYWYRQILGQKVEFLVSFYNNEISEKSEIFDDQFSVERPDGSNFTLKIRSTKLEDSAMYFCASSEQNTGELFFGEGSRLTVL.

Concerning this clone: At one of its ends the junction is not consistent with the germline gene, which may arise from a read error. CDR3 sequence (DNA): TGTGCCAGCAGGGAAGGGGACACCTATTATCAGCCCCAGCATTTT. It specifies CASREGDTYYQPQHF. The chain has TRBV2 and TRBJ1-5; D possibly corresponds to TRBD1 (6 bases). The CDR3 has 15 residues. The germline V gene encodes CDR1 SNHLY and CDR2 FYNNEI.

The gene calls are TRBV19 and TRBJ2-4; the match to TRBD1 covers 8 bases. CDR3 length: 16 amino acids. CDR1 and CDR2 (germline): LNHDA, SQIVND (reference sequence). The J segment lost 1 base and the V segment lost 8 bases, leaving 10 bases of the junction unmatched. CDR3 amino acids: CASADRVRTAKNIQYF. For the CDR3, the DNA is TGTGCCAGTGCGGACAGGGTTAGGACGGCCAAAAACATTCAGTACTTC.

The chain recombines TRBV5-1 with TRBJ2-5; unclear D gene. Trimming took off 6 bases at V and 4 bases at J, with 7 bases between the two ends. Germline V gene sequence: CDR1 SGHRS, CDR2 YFSETQ. The CDR3 extends over 11 amino acids. CDR3 protein: CASKSVETQYF. In nucleotides, the CDR3 is TGCGCCAGCAAGTCAGTAGAGACCCAGTACTTC.

V gene TRBV11-2 combines with J gene TRBJ2-3, with 7 bases lining up with TRBD1. Losses at the gene ends were 1 base for V and 0 bases for J; bases not matched to a gene: 10. There are 18 residues in the CDR3. CDR1 and CDR2 (germline): SGHAT, FQNNGV. The DNA of the CDR3 is TGTGCCAGCAGCTTAGGGGATAGGGGGCTGGGAAGCACAGATACGCAGTATTTT. Protein sequence: CASSLGDRGLGSTDTQYF.

The genes are TRBV7-2 and TRBJ2-5; 8 positions agree with TRBD2. CDR1 and CDR2 (germline): SGHTA, FQGNSA. The CDR3 contains 15 residues. Trimming at V came to 2 bases and at J to 0 bases, leaving 2 bases not matched to a gene. CDR3 DNA sequence: TGTGCCAGCAGCTTACAGCGGGGGTACCAAGAGACCCAGTACTTC. Its translation: CASSLQRGYQETQYF.

V gene TRBV10-3 combines with J gene TRBJ2-5; TRBD1 matches 10 bases. The CDR3 is 18 amino acids. Unmatched junction bases numbered 12, after V lost 0 bases and J lost 5 bases. Germline values: CDR1 ENHRY, CDR2 SYGVKD. The CDR3 DNA is TGTGCCATCAGTGAGTCCCACCTGGGACAGGGGATGTTGGAGACCCAGTACTTC. Its translation: CAISESHLGQGMLETQYF.

The chain has TRBV10-3 and TRBJ2-7, with D maybe TRBD1 (6 bases). CDR1 is ENHRY and CDR2 is SYGVKD in the germline V gene. The CDR3 totals 16 residues. V was cut by 3 bases and J by 1 base, with 16 bases left in between. The CDR3 spells CAISDQGNGRSYEQYF. CDR3 sequence (DNA): TGTGCCATCAGTGATCAGGGGAATGGAAGGTCCTACGAGCAGTACTTC.

The chain's CDR3 is CASSLGGDQETQYF. CDR3 in DNA: TGCGCCAGCAGCTTAGGGGGGGACCAAGAGACCCAGTACTTC. V gene TRBV5-1 combines with J gene TRBJ2-5, with a weak D call TRBD2 (7 bases). The CDR3 runs 14 residues. The germline V gene encodes CDR1 SGHRS and CDR2 YFSETQ. Trimming left V 2 bases short and J 0 bases short, with 8 bases between.

The chain uses TRBV29-1 and TRBJ1-1; unclear D gene. CDR3 size: 15 residues. Trimming cost V 4 bases and J 0 bases, with 15 bases left between them. The germline CDR1 and CDR2 sequences are SQVTM and ANQGSEA. DNA for the CDR3: TGCAGCGTTGGTGGGAGGAATCCAATGAACACTGAAGCTTTCTTT. Amino acids: CSVGGRNPMNTEAFF.

This rearrangement joins TRBV7-8 to TRBJ2-5; D remains unclear. Trimming left V 2 bases short and J 4 bases short, with 2 bases between. This CDR3 contains 11 residues. From germline, CDR1 is SGHVS and CDR2 FQNEAQ. The CDR3 DNA sequence: TGTGCCAGCAGCTTACTAGAGACCCAGTACTTC. Residues: CASSLLETQYF.

The V call is TRBV6-1, the J call TRBJ1-5; maybe TRBD1 (6 bases). CDR1 is MNHNS and CDR2 is SASEGT in the germline V gene. The ends were cut back, 5 bases at V and 6 bases at J, with 17 bases in the middle. The CDR3 length is 15 residues. CDR3 DNA sequence: TGTGCCAGCAGTCCCGGGACACCGGGGAGTCAGCCCCAGCATTTT. This gives the protein CASSPGTPGSQPQHF.

V is TRBV5-1 and J is TRBJ2-3, with D possibly TRBD2 on 7 matching bases. This CDR3 has 15 residues. The germline gives CDR1 SGHRS, CDR2 YFSETQ. V lost 4 bases, J lost 2 bases, and 14 bases lay in between. CDR3 loop: CASSGGAVITDTQYF. CDR3 DNA sequence: TGCGCCAGCAGCGGGGGGGCGGTTATCACAGATACGCAGTATTTT.

V is TRBV4-1 and J is TRBJ1-4; D gene uncertain. Germline V gene lookup returns CDR1 MGHRA and CDR2 YSYEKL. Trimming shortened V by 4 bases and J by 5 bases, and 11 bases separated the two germline ends. This CDR3 has 14 amino acids. CDR3 residues: CASSRRPENEKLFF. For the CDR3, the DNA is TGCGCCAGCAGCCGTCGACCGGAGAATGAAAAACTGTTTTTT.

This chain uses TRBV7-2 with TRBJ2-1, with D possibly matching TRBD1 (6 bases). The CDR3 has 15 amino acids. The germline CDR1 and CDR2 sequences are SGHTA and FQGNSA. V lost 3 bases, J lost 0 bases, and 9 bases lay in between. As DNA, the CDR3 is TGTGCCAGCAGCTTTCAGACAGGCTCCTACAATGAGCAGTTCTTC. This gives the protein CASSFQTGSYNEQFF.

V gene TRBV30 combines with J gene TRBJ2-5, with 10 bases aligning to TRBD2. The germline gives CDR1 GTSNPN, CDR2 SVGIG (reference sequence). J gave up 3 bases and V 3 bases, and 1 base lay outside the gene matches. This CDR3 has 13 amino acids. The CDR3 DNA reads as TGTGCCTGGAGAACTAGCGGGGAAGAGACCCAGTACTTC. Its translation: CAWRTSGEETQYF.

The chain links TRBV6-1 to TRBJ1-1; 7 positions agree with TRBD1. The germline gives CDR1 MNHNS, CDR2 SASEGT. This CDR3 has 14 residues. Trimming removed 6 bases from V and 0 bases from J; junction bases left unmatched: 4. The CDR3, as DNA: TGTGCCAGCAGCCCGGGACAGCTGAACACTGAAGCTTTCTTT. Translating it yields CASSPGQLNTEAFF.

This chain links TRBV5-1 with TRBJ2-7; D gene unclear. The CDR3 length is 12 residues. V lost 0 bases and J lost 6, with 7 bases in between. Looked up from germline, CDR1 is SGHRS and CDR2 is YFSETQ. CDR3 nucleotides: TGCGCCAGCAGCTTGGCAGGTCCCGAGCAGTACTTC. This translates into CASSLAGPEQYF. The variable domain in full, completed from reference TRBV5-1 and TRBJ2-7, reads KAGVTQTPRYLIKTRGQQVTLSCSPISGHRSVSWYQQTPGQGLQFLFEYFSETQRNKGNFPGRFSGRQFSNSRSEMNVSTLELGDSALYLCASSLAGPEQYFGPGTRLTVT.

The V and J genes are TRBV2 and TRBJ2-5; 11 bases are shared with TRBD2. J was trimmed by 1 base and V by 10 bases; bases with no gene match: 8. CDR3 length equals 15 residues. CDR1 and CDR2 from the germline V gene are SNHLY and FYNNEI. The CDR3 region is CAIRRGTSGQETQYF. As DNA, the CDR3 is TGTGCCATCAGACGCGGGACTAGCGGCCAAGAGACCCAGTACTTC.

This clone showed up just a few times. This CDR3 is CAIRPGQGARETQYF. DNA for the CDR3: TGTGCCATCAGACCGGGACAGGGGGCCCGGGAGACCCAGTACTTC. This chain joins TRBV10-3 and TRBJ2-5, with 12 nucleotides matching TRBD1. CDR1 ENHRY and CDR2 SYGVKD come from the germline V gene. Unmatched junction bases numbered 7, after V lost 6 bases and J lost 5 bases. The CDR3 loop spans 15 amino acids.

V usage is TRBV7-2 and J usage is TRBJ1-4; 9 nucleotides line up with TRBD1. V lost 4 bases, J lost 5 bases, and 2 bases stayed unmatched. This CDR3 region has 14 residues. Germline CDR1 SGHTA, CDR2 FQGNSA. CDR3 protein: CASSSGTGNEKLFF. The CDR3 DNA reads as TGTGCCAGCAGCTCCGGGACAGGGAATGAAAAACTGTTTTTT.

V gene TRBV7-6 combines with J gene TRBJ1-3; D remains unclear. CDR1 SGHVS and CDR2 FNYEAQ come from the germline V gene. Trimming removed 5 bases at V and 1 base at J, with 9 bases between. The CDR3 is 14 residues long. This CDR3 is CASSQAGSGNTIYF. The CDR3 coding sequence is TGTGCCAGCAGCCAAGCAGGATCTGGAAACACCATATATTTT.

CDR3 DNA: TGTGCCAGCAGCATACTGGACAGCCTTTCCTACGAGCAGTACTTC. Translating gives CASSILDSLSYEQYF. The chain carries TRBV5-6 and TRBJ2-7; D is possibly TRBD1 (6 bases). The CDR3 spans 15 residues. Germline V gene data show CDR1 as SGHDT and CDR2 as YYEEEE. V was cut by 4 bases and J by 1 base, with 15 bases left in between.

The rearrangement joins TRBV4-1 to TRBJ2-7, with 7 positions matching TRBD1. Germline CDR1 and CDR2: MGHRA and YSYEKL. V shed 3 bases and J 3 bases; nucleotides not matched to a gene: 5. This CDR3 is 14 amino acids long. The CDR3 reads CASSHRDSDYEQYF. The CDR3 coding sequence is TGCGCCAGCAGCCACAGGGACAGCGACTACGAGCAGTACTTC.

A word on this clone: In the same sample, other DNA sequences code for this CDR3. CDR3: CASSLDRGFGNSPLHF. CDR3 in DNA: TGTGCCAGCAGCCTGGACAGGGGATTTGGAAATTCACCCCTCCACTTT. The V gene is TRBV5-4, the J gene TRBJ1-6; TRBD1 aligns across 9 bases. Looked up from germline, CDR1 is SGHNT and CDR2 is YYREEE (reference sequence). V shed 4 bases and J 7 bases; nucleotides not matched to a gene: 9. The length of the CDR3 is 16 residues.

V usage is TRBV19 and J usage is TRBJ2-3; 9 bases fit TRBD1. The CDR3 length is 17 residues. V dropped 6 bases and J dropped 3; count of bases not matched to a gene: 13. CDR1 is LNHDA and CDR2 is SQIVND in the germline V gene (reference sequence). This CDR3 is CASSTRGRQGGTDTQYF. The DNA for the CDR3 is TGTGCCAGTAGCACCCGGGGAAGACAGGGGGGTACAGATACGCAGTATTTT.

This clone was counted a single time. The chain has TRBV28 and TRBJ1-2; the D gene is possibly TRBD1 (5 bases). The CDR3 extends over 14 amino acids. Germline CDR1 MDHEN, CDR2 SYDVKM. Trimming removed 6 bases at V and 6 bases at J, with 17 bases between. This CDR3 is CASRARARVNGYTF. CDR3 nucleotide sequence: TGTGCCAGCAGGGCTAGGGCCAGGGTGAATGGCTACACCTTC.

J is TRBJ2-3 and V is TRBV28; tentative D call: TRBD2 (6 bases). Germline values: CDR1 MDHEN, CDR2 SYDVKM. The ends were cut back, 1 base at V and 4 bases at J, with 9 bases in the middle. The CDR3 totals 14 residues. CDR3 residues: CASSLSGEADTQYF. The DNA for the CDR3 is TGTGCCAGCAGTTTATCTGGGGAGGCAGATACGCAGTATTTT.